The rows below give T cell receptor beta chains drawn from one sample of a study of blood T cell repertoires in COVID-19. Repertoires were generated with immunoSEQ multiplex PCR, while TCRdb's copy carries only in-frame clones and drops some. The table has 150,000 or so clones, roughly 80% seen once. Sequencing was carried out using PBMCs or T cells enriched from blood (not recorded which). These receptors all come from a man in his forties or fifties who had recovered from COVID-19. Each CDR3 is given with its conserved first and last residue. The D gene is left open where the match is weak. Size is omitted from some rows. Given values are once, few, many or a class for expanded clones.

abundance	v_gene	j_gene	d_gene	CDR3aa	CDR3nt
.	TRBV10-3	TRBJ1-4	TRBD1	CAISESKGAWEKLFF	TGTGCCATCAGTGAGTCGAAGGGGGCTTGGGAAAAACTGTTTTTT
.	TRBV19	TRBJ1-2	.	CASSESNYGYTF	TGTGCCAGTAGTGAGTCGAACTATGGCTACACCTTC
.	TRBV19	TRBJ2-1	.	CASSIGEWGNEQFF	TGTGCCAGTAGTATAGGGGAGTGGGGCAATGAGCAGTTCTTC
once	TRBV19	TRBJ2-1	TRBD2	CASSTAGGPHNEQFF	TGTGCCAGTAGTACCGCGGGGGGGCCGCACAATGAGCAGTTCTTC
.	TRBV13	TRBJ1-1	.	CASSLRGGRHTEAFF	TGTGCCAGCAGCTTAAGGGGAGGACGGCACACTGAAGCTTTCTTT
.	TRBV6-2/TRBV6-3	TRBJ2-2	TRBD2	CASSTAGRGTGELFF	TGTGCCAGCAGTACAGCGGGGCGGGGCACCGGGGAGCTGTTTTTT
.	TRBV28	TRBJ2-3	.	CASSLQGGSDTQYF	TGTGCCAGCAGTTTACAGGGGGGATCAGATACGCAGTATTTT
.	TRBV5-4	TRBJ2-5	.	CASSSGQTQETQYF	TGTGCCAGCAGCTCTGGACAGACTCAAGAGACCCAGTACTTC
.	TRBV6-5	TRBJ2-7	.	CASSYSNRPYEQYF	TGTGCCAGCAGTTACTCCAACAGGCCCTACGAGCAGTACTTC
.	TRBV30	TRBJ1-5	TRBD1	CAWSPGGNQPQHF	TGTGCCTGGAGCCCAGGGGGCAACCAGCCCCAGCATTTT
.	TRBV5-4	TRBJ2-7	TRBD1	CASSAGQGYEQYF	TGTGCCAGCAGCGCGGGACAGGGGTACGAGCAGTACTTC
.	TRBV5-1	TRBJ2-7	TRBD1	CASRSTGDSLSEQYF	TGCGCCAGCAGGTCGACAGGGGATTCACTGTCCGAGCAGTACTTC
.	TRBV7-9	TRBJ2-6	TRBD1	CASRRTGQGAVYVLTF	TGTGCCAGCAGGCGAACCGGACAGGGGGCTGTCTACGTCCTGACTTTC
.	TRBV19	TRBJ1-1	TRBD1	CASSIDRGRTEAFF	TGTGCCAGTAGTATCGACAGGGGGAGGACTGAAGCTTTCTTT
.	TRBV18	TRBJ1-2	.	CASSPPAALANYGYTF	TGTGCCAGCTCACCACCGGCGGCCTTGGCTAACTATGGCTACACCTTC
.	TRBV5-1	TRBJ2-3	TRBD2	CASRREGTPLTDTQYF	TGCGCCAGCAGACGGGAGGGGACACCACTCACAGATACGCAGTATTTT